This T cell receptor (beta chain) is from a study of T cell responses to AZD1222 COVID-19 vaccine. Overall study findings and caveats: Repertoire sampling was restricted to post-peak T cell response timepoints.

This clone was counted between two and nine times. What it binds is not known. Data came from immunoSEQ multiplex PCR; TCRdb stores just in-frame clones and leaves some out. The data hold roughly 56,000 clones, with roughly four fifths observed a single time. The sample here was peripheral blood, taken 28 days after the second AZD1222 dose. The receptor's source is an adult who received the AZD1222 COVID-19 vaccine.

DNA of the CDR3: TGTGCCAGCAGTATCAGGGACGGCTACACCTTC. Residues: CASSIRDGYTF. The gene calls are TRBV28 and TRBJ1-2; the D gene is possibly TRBD1 (5 bases). The CDR3 totals 11 residues. The germline V gene has CDR1 MDHEN and CDR2 SYDVKM. V was shortened by 5 bases and J by 8 bases, with 9 bases between the two germline ends.